This T cell receptor (beta chain) came from a study of glioma-infiltrating T cells. General study results and limits: Tissue-blood divergence was below expectation in non-neoplastic patients, above in gliomas. CDR3 overlap between tissue and blood was very small.

CDR1 MNHEY and CDR2 SVGEGT come from the germline V gene. With 6 bases removed from V and 0 bases from J, the gap between germline ends came to 18 bases. The CDR3 extends over 17 amino acids. Using RNA template, CDR3s of TCR alpha and beta were amplified with iRepertoire arm-PCR. For one-step reverse transcription and amplification, 100-400 ng of tissue mRNA or PBMC total RNA was used. TCRdb reanalysed the multiplex PCR reads using MiXCR and keeps one entry per CDR3 protein. Of about 130,000 distinct CDR3 sequences in the sample, 20% to 25% were seen once. This clonotype turned up a few times. Its cognate antigen is unknown.

This TCR was recovered from a human donor with low-grade glioma or glioblastoma, undergoing nonglioma brain surgery, or in good health (not recorded which). Sequenced input: glioma tissue, nonneoplastic brain tissue, or PBMCs (not recorded which). This rearrangement joins TRBV6-2 or TRBV6-3 to TRBJ1-3; weak D call: TRBD1 (6 bases). CDR3 nucleotides: TGTGCCAGCAGCCCGGGGAACAGGGCCTTCTCTGGAAACACCATATATTTT. Translating it yields CASSPGNRAFSGNTIYF.